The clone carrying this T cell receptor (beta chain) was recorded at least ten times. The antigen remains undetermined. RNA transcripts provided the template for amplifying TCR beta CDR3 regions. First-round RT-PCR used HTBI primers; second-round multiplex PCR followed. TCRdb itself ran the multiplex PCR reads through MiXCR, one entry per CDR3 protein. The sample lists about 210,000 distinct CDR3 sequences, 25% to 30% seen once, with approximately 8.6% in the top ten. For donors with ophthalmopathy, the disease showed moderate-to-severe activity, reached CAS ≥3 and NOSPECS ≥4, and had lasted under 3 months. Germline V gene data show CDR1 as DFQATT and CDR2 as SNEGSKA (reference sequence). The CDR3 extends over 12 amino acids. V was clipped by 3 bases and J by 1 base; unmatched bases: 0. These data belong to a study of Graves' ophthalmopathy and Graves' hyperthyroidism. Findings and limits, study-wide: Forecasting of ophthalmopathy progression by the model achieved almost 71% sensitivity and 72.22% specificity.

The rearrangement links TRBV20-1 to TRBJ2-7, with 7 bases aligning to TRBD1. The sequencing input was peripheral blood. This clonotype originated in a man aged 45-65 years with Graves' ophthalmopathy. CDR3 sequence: CSARDRSYEQYF. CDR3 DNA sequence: TGCAGTGCTAGGGACAGGTCCTACGAGCAGTACTTC.